A selection of T cell receptor beta chains follows, all from one sample in a study of T cell responses to AZD1222 COVID-19 vaccine. TCRdb's copy holds only in-frame clones and misses some; the assay was immunoSEQ multiplex PCR. The sample records about 140,000 clones, 93% being singletons. Here the sequenced sample was peripheral blood, taken after recovery from COVID-19. The receptor set was obtained from an adult who had recovered from COVID-19. Both conserved end residues are part of each CDR3. The D gene is left open where the match is weak. Rows give clone size only sometimes, using once, few, many, or a class for an expanded clone.

d_call	v_call	j_call	clone_size	cdr3_nt	cdr3_aa
TRBD2	TRBV19	TRBJ2-2	-	TGTGCCAGTAGGACTAGCGGGAACACCGGGGAGCTGTTTTTT	CASRTSGNTGELFF
-	TRBV27	TRBJ2-7	-	TGTGCCAGCAGTTTCACTGGGGCCTACGAGCAGTACTTC	CASSFTGAYEQYF
-	TRBV5-8	TRBJ2-3	-	TGTGCCAGCACCACCCGAGGGGGCCGGGGGCAAGATACGCAGTATTTT	CASTTRGGRGQDTQYF
-	TRBV28	TRBJ2-2	once	TGTGCCAGTGGACTCAACACCGGGGAGCTGTTTTTT	CASGLNTGELFF
TRBD1	TRBV30	TRBJ2-1	-	TGTGCCTGGAGTGCCCTAAAACAGACAGGGATCCATGAGCAGTTCTTC	CAWSALKQTGIHEQFF
-	TRBV7-9	TRBJ1-1	few	TGTGCCAGCAGCTTACGGGGGGTAGAGGGCACTGAAGCTTTCTTT	CASSLRGVEGTEAFF
TRBD1	TRBV5-8	TRBJ2-7	-	TGTGCCAGCAGCTTGGAATTAACCGGGACAGGGGCCTACGAGCAGTACTTC	CASSLELTGTGAYEQYF
-	TRBV30	TRBJ2-3	-	TGTGGGCAATCCGCGGGGAGAACAGATACGCAGTATTTT	CGQSAGRTDTQYF
-	TRBV28	TRBJ2-1	-	TGTGCCAGCCTGGACTTTTTCAATGAGCAGTTCTTC	CASLDFFNEQFF
TRBD2	TRBV27	TRBJ2-7	-	TGTGCCAGCAGTTCCTACCTAGCGGGAGTAAGTTACGAGCAGTACTTC	CASSSYLAGVSYEQYF
-	TRBV7-9	TRBJ1-1	-	TGTGCCAGCAGCTCGAGGGACGGGACGGTCACTGAAGCTTTCTTT	CASSSRDGTVTEAFF
-	TRBV10-1	TRBJ2-3	-	TGCGCCAGCAGTGAGTTATGGGGGAGTAACACAGATACGCAGTATTTT	CASSELWGSNTDTQYF
TRBD2	TRBV28	TRBJ2-3	-	TGTGCCAGCAGTCCATGGACTAGCGGAACTAGCACAGATACGCAGTATTTT	CASSPWTSGTSTDTQYF
-	TRBV4-2	TRBJ1-1	-	TGTGCCAGCAGCCAAGAGGACGGCGACACTGAAGCTTTCTTT	CASSQEDGDTEAFF
TRBD1	TRBV10-3	TRBJ1-5	-	TGTGCCATCAGAGGGGACAGGGGAGGACAGCCCCAGCATTTT	CAIRGDRGGQPQHF
TRBD1	TRBV5-4	TRBJ1-6	-	TGTGCCAGCAGCGTCGCAGGGGGCGCCCTGTATTCACCCCTCCACTTT	CASSVAGGALYSPLHF
TRBD1	TRBV28	TRBJ1-1	-	TGTGCCAGCAGTAGCCCCGGGACAGGGACTGCCAACACTGAAGCTTTCTTT	CASSSPGTGTANTEAFF